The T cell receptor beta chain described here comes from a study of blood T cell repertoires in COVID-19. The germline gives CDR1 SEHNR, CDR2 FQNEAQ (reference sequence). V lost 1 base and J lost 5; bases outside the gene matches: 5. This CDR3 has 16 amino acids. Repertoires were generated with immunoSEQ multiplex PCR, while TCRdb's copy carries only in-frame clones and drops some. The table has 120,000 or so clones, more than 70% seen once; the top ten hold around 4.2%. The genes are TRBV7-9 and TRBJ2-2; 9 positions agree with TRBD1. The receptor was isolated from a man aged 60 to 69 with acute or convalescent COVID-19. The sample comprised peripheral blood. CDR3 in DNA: TGTGCCAGCAGCTTAGTTGCGACAGGGGGGACCGGGGAGCTGTTTTTT. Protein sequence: CASSLVATGGTGELFF.